This TCR beta chain was profiled in a study of CD8+ T cells in alopecia areata. Study-wide background: Treated patients were given oral tofacitinib, which was dosed at 5 to 10 mg twice daily. The protocol delivered tofacitinib for 6 to 18 months, then withdrew it for 6 months. Study results and limitations: Scalp sequencing captures resident alphabeta T cells of normal skin too.

Lesional scalp tissue (obtained by punch biopsy) and peripheral blood were collected from alopecia areata patients. After isolation, RNA underwent reverse transcription to generate cDNA as the sequencing template. Profiling relied on immunoSEQ multiplex PCR, and the TCRdb table lists in-frame clones only, not all of them. This sample has 250,000 or so clones, with about two thirds found just once. Germline-derived CDR1 and CDR2 are MGHRA and YSYEKL. CDR3 length: 18 residues. The V segment lost 0 bases and the J segment 3 bases; nucleotides outside the gene matches: 4. For this clone: Its antigen is unknown.

The sequence derives from a human donor with alopecia areata. The chain links TRBV4-1 to TRBJ2-1; 14 bases are shared with TRBD2. Material: CD4+ T cells sorted from blood, obtained at week 0. The DNA for the CDR3 is TGCGCCAGCAGCCAAGAGGGACTAGCGGGGGACGGCTACAATGAGCAGTTCTTC. Amino acid sequence: CASSQEGLAGDGYNEQFF.